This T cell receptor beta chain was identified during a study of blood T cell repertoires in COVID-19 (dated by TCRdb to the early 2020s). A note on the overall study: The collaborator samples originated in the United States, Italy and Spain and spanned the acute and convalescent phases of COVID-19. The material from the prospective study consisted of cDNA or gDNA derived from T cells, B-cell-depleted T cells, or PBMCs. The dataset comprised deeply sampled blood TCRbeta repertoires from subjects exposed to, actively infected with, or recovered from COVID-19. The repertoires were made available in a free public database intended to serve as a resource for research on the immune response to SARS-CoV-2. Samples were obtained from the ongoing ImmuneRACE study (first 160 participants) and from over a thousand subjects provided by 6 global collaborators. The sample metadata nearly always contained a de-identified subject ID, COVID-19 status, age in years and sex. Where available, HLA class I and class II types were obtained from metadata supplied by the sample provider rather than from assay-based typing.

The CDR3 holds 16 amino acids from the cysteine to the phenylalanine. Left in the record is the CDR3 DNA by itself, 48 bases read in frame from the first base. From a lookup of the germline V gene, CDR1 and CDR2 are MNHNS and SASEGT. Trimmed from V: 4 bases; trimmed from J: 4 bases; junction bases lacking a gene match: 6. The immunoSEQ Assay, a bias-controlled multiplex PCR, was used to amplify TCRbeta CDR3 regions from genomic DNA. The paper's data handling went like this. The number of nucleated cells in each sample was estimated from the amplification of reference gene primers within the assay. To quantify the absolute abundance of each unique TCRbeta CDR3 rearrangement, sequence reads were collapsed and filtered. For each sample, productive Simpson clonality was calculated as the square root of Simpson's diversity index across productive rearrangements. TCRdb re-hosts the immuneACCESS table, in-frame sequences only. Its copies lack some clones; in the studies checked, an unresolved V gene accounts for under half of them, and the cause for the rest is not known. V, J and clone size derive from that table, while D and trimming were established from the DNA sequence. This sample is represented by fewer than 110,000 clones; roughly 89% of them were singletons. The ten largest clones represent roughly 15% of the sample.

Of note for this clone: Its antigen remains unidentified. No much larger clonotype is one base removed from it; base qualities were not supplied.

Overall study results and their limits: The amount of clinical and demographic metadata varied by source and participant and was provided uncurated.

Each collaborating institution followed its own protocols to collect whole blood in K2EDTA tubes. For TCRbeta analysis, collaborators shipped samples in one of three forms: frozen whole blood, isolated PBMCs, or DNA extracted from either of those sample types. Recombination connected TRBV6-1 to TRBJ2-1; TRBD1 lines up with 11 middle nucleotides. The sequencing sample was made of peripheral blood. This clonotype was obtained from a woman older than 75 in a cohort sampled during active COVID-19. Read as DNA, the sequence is TGTGCCAGCAGTGCCCCCGGGACAGGGGGATACAATGAGCAGTTCTTC. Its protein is CASSAPGTGGYNEQFF.